Here is one TCR beta chain with its context. The entry originates in a study of blood T cell repertoires in COVID-19. Across the whole study: T cells, B-cell-depleted T cells, or PBMCs supplied cDNA or gDNA.

This CDR3 comprises 15 residues. Trimming took 3 bases from V and 0 from J, leaving 12 bases between them. Germline V CDR1 and CDR2: DFQATT, SNEGSKA (reference sequence). Study processing details: Reference gene primer amplification gave estimated nucleated cell counts. Only in-frame clones appear in the TCRdb table, and some are missing; sequencing was by immunoSEQ multiplex PCR. V, J and clone size reflect that table, while D and trimming were determined from the DNA. Of under 300,000 clones in the sample, about 87% were seen once. The chain employs TRBV20-1 and TRBJ1-5; D unresolved. The sequencing input was PBMCs or T cells enriched from blood (not recorded which). The clonotype comes from a woman between 50 and 59 years old who had recovered from COVID-19. The CDR3 nucleotides are TGCAGTGCTAGTAGGAGTCAGTATAGCAATCAGCCCCAGCATTTT. It is translated as CSASRSQYSNQPQHF.